This record covers a single T cell receptor (beta chain). Other DNA sequences in the sample encode the same CDR3. This entry belongs to a study of blood T cell repertoires in COVID-19. Generated by immunoSEQ multiplex PCR, the TCRdb table keeps only in-frame clones and is missing some. The sample shows about 190,000 clones, approximately 79% of them seen only once. V was pared by 2 bases and J by 7 bases, with 4 bases of the junction left unmatched. This CDR3 contains 13 residues. CDR1 is LGHDT and CDR2 is YNNKEL in the germline V gene (reference sequence). The source of this sequence is a woman in her forties or fifties with acute or convalescent COVID-19. The specimen sequenced was peripheral blood. The chain employs TRBV3-1 (or the pseudogene TRBV3-2) and TRBJ2-7; 8 bases map to TRBD1. This CDR3 reads CASSQLQGGEQYF. In nucleotides, the CDR3 is TGTGCCAGCAGCCAATTACAGGGGGGAGAGCAGTACTTC.